Sequencing of this TCR beta chain was carried out in a study of post-analysis software for immune sequencing data. Study conclusions and caveats: TRBV segments more frequent in patients than in controls numbered a few and included TRBV5-6, TRBV5-1 and TRBV20-1.

TCR beta libraries were prepared from cDNA with unique molecular identifiers. It was from approximately 0.91 to 9.4 million T cells that approximately 500,000 cDNA molecules came. A single record per CDR3 protein comes from TCRdb applying MiXCR to the PCR reads. Here the sample spans about 800,000 distinct CDR3 sequences, roughly 29% being singletons. This clonotype was counted only a few times. Antigen specificity is unknown. Germline CDR1 and CDR2: LGHNA and YSLEER. The V and J ends lost 7 bases and 0 bases respectively, with 21 bases between them. The CDR3 has 17 amino acids. The clonotype originates from a girl aged 10 to 17 with multiple sclerosis. Specimen: blood. The chain employs TRBV4-3 and TRBJ1-2, with D possibly matching TRBD1 (6 bases). The CDR3 is CASTYWAGASANYGYTF. The CDR3, as DNA: TGCGCCAGCACCTATTGGGCAGGGGCCTCAGCTAACTATGGCTACACCTTC.